This TCR beta chain comes out of a study of blood T cell repertoires in COVID-19. Study as a whole: COVID-19 samples collected from the United States, Italy and Spain covered acute and convalescent phases. T cells, B-cell-depleted T cells, or PBMCs supplied cDNA or gDNA.

V gave up 4 bases and J gave up 9 bases; unmatched junction bases: 10. This CDR3 is 15 amino acids long. CDR1 and CDR2 (germline): SGHDN, FVKESK. This clone was counted a few times. In the authors' methods: Counts of nucleated cells, estimated from reference gene primer amplification, were obtained. Libraries were prepared by immunoSEQ multiplex PCR; TCRdb keeps only in-frame clonotypes and omits some of them. V and J calls and clone size come straight from that table; D and trimming were deduced from the DNA. The profile shows about 150,000 clones, about 86% of them singletons. The chain employs TRBV14 and TRBJ2-1; TRBD1 aligns across 9 bases. Sequencing input: peripheral blood. This TCR was sampled from a man in his fifties or sixties with active or convalescent COVID-19. CDR3 loop: CASSLSWTGAVEQFF. The CDR3 nucleotides read TGTGCCAGCAGCCTAAGTTGGACAGGGGCTGTTGAGCAGTTCTTC.